Listed below are T cell receptor beta chains from one sample, sequenced in a study of CD8+ T cells in alopecia areata. Assay used: immunoSEQ multiplex PCR; TCRdb lists only in-frame clones, some missing. The data show some 100,000 clones, more than 30% seen once. What was sequenced was CD4+ T cells sorted from blood. These receptors were obtained from a human donor with alopecia areata. Each CDR3 is given without its conserved first and last residue. Fields, in order: clone size, CDR3 length, V gene, J gene, CDR3 protein. Size is stated for part of the rows, as once, few or many counts, or as a class when the clone is expanded.

clone size: few; CDR3 length: 12; V gene: TRBV29-1; J gene: TRBJ2-7; CDR3 protein: SARTGRAPYEQY
clone size: few; CDR3 length: 12; V gene: TRBV29-1; J gene: TRBJ2-3; CDR3 protein: SVEGGSIVNTQY
clone size: many; CDR3 length: 11; V gene: TRBV9; J gene: TRBJ2-3; CDR3 protein: ASSVTSTDTQY
clone size: .; CDR3 length: 13; V gene: TRBV7-8; J gene: TRBJ2-7; CDR3 protein: ASSLRLAGVYEQY
clone size: .; CDR3 length: 13; V gene: TRBV30; J gene: TRBJ2-3; CDR3 protein: AWSSSGSITDTQY
clone size: .; CDR3 length: 10; V gene: TRBV25-1; J gene: TRBJ1-2; CDR3 protein: ASSLPPYGYT
clone size: .; CDR3 length: 12; V gene: TRBV6-5; J gene: TRBJ1-3; CDR3 protein: ASSSGGPRNTIY
clone size: .; CDR3 length: 11; V gene: TRBV29-1; J gene: TRBJ2-7; CDR3 protein: SAWRGQNYEQY
clone size: few; CDR3 length: 13; V gene: TRBV2; J gene: TRBJ1-4; CDR3 protein: ASKTSGTGNEKLF
clone size: .; CDR3 length: 12; V gene: TRBV4-1; J gene: TRBJ2-1; CDR3 protein: ASSLASGSNEQF
clone size: .; CDR3 length: 11; V gene: TRBV10-3; J gene: TRBJ2-7; CDR3 protein: ATETSGSYEQY
clone size: .; CDR3 length: 12; V gene: TRBV7-3; J gene: TRBJ2-3; CDR3 protein: ASSLGTSTDTQY
clone size: .; CDR3 length: 12; V gene: TRBV7-3; J gene: TRBJ2-5; CDR3 protein: ASSLTGIQETQY
clone size: .; CDR3 length: 11; V gene: TRBV4-2; J gene: TRBJ1-1; CDR3 protein: ASSQVGGTEAF
clone size: few; CDR3 length: 12; V gene: TRBV29-1; J gene: TRBJ1-2; CDR3 protein: SVGQRASNYGYT
clone size: .; CDR3 length: 13; V gene: TRBV27; J gene: TRBJ1-2; CDR3 protein: ASRKGGRENYGYT
clone size: .; CDR3 length: 12; V gene: TRBV7-2; J gene: TRBJ2-4; CDR3 protein: ASSKLTGGNIQY
clone size: .; CDR3 length: 11; V gene: TRBV2; J gene: TRBJ2-7; CDR3 protein: ASSAGIGYEQY
clone size: .; CDR3 length: 13; V gene: TRBV30; J gene: TRBJ2-3; CDR3 protein: AWSGSGGGADTQY
clone size: few; CDR3 length: 10; V gene: TRBV7-2; J gene: TRBJ1-5; CDR3 protein: ARPGYNQPQH
clone size: few; CDR3 length: 10; V gene: TRBV30; J gene: TRBJ1-1; CDR3 protein: AWSPMGTEAF
clone size: .; CDR3 length: 14; V gene: TRBV9; J gene: TRBJ2-7; CDR3 protein: ASSPQPPGLVTEQY
clone size: few; CDR3 length: 13; V gene: TRBV4-1; J gene: TRBJ2-5; CDR3 protein: ASSQAPTDQETQY
clone size: few; CDR3 length: 11; V gene: TRBV29-1; J gene: TRBJ2-7; CDR3 protein: SVERGNGYEQY
clone size: .; CDR3 length: 13; V gene: TRBV29-1; J gene: TRBJ1-3; CDR3 protein: SVRLAGLAGNTIY
clone size: few; CDR3 length: 12; V gene: TRBV29-1; J gene: TRBJ2-1; CDR3 protein: SALRQGQYNEQF
clone size: few; CDR3 length: 10; V gene: TRBV18; J gene: TRBJ2-5; CDR3 protein: ASSPPSETQY
clone size: .; CDR3 length: 10; V gene: TRBV29-1; J gene: TRBJ1-2; CDR3 protein: SDWDRGGGYT
clone size: few; CDR3 length: 11; V gene: TRBV5-1; J gene: TRBJ2-7; CDR3 protein: ASSLDRVEEQY
clone size: .; CDR3 length: 11; V gene: TRBV7-2; J gene: TRBJ2-5; CDR3 protein: ASSARPQETQY
clone size: .; CDR3 length: 10; V gene: TRBV6-5; J gene: TRBJ2-2; CDR3 protein: ASGNRAGELF
clone size: .; CDR3 length: 12; V gene: TRBV7-2; J gene: TRBJ2-7; CDR3 protein: ASSLVTGPYEQY
clone size: .; CDR3 length: 12; V gene: TRBV6-6; J gene: TRBJ2-3; CDR3 protein: ASSPLGDGNTQY
clone size: .; CDR3 length: 11; V gene: TRBV2; J gene: TRBJ1-1; CDR3 protein: ASSGEGAPEAF
clone size: .; CDR3 length: 11; V gene: TRBV28; J gene: TRBJ2-5; CDR3 protein: ASSSGGAETQY
clone size: .; CDR3 length: 10; V gene: TRBV6-5; J gene: TRBJ1-2; CDR3 protein: ASSPAQGGYT
clone size: .; CDR3 length: 9; V gene: TRBV2; J gene: TRBJ1-2; CDR3 protein: ASNFRSGYT
clone size: .; CDR3 length: 14; V gene: TRBV13; J gene: TRBJ2-1; CDR3 protein: ASSPREMQGYNEQF
clone size: .; CDR3 length: 16; V gene: TRBV7-8; J gene: TRBJ2-3; CDR3 protein: ASSLTASGSGSTDTQY
clone size: few; CDR3 length: 13; V gene: TRBV2; J gene: TRBJ2-7; CDR3 protein: ASSGGGRGTYEQY
clone size: .; CDR3 length: 14; V gene: TRBV27; J gene: TRBJ1-5; CDR3 protein: ASSTRGTALDQPQH
clone size: .; CDR3 length: 13; V gene: TRBV15; J gene: TRBJ1-5; CDR3 protein: ATSRDGGRNQPQH
clone size: few; CDR3 length: 15; V gene: TRBV18; J gene: TRBJ2-2; CDR3 protein: ASSPSSSARGGGELF
clone size: .; CDR3 length: 13; V gene: TRBV11-2; J gene: TRBJ2-3; CDR3 protein: ASSLVETSGGTQY
clone size: few; CDR3 length: 13; V gene: TRBV10-3; J gene: TRBJ1-5; CDR3 protein: AISELQGDAQPQH
clone size: .; CDR3 length: 14; V gene: TRBV13; J gene: TRBJ1-6; CDR3 protein: ASSYGKGTSNSPLH
clone size: .; CDR3 length: 11; V gene: TRBV2; J gene: TRBJ2-5; CDR3 protein: ASRPEVQETQY
clone size: .; CDR3 length: 11; V gene: TRBV6-5; J gene: TRBJ2-5; CDR3 protein: ASSTTGQETQY
clone size: .; CDR3 length: 13; V gene: TRBV10-3; J gene: TRBJ2-7; CDR3 protein: AISESSTLGYEQY
clone size: few; CDR3 length: 12; V gene: TRBV29-1; J gene: TRBJ2-2; CDR3 protein: SAPGSLNTGELF
clone size: .; CDR3 length: 17; V gene: TRBV11-2; J gene: TRBJ2-3; CDR3 protein: ASSLDGLAGAYRSDTQY
clone size: few; CDR3 length: 10; V gene: TRBV7-9; J gene: TRBJ1-3; CDR3 protein: ASSDLRETIY
clone size: few; CDR3 length: 14; V gene: TRBV28; J gene: TRBJ2-1; CDR3 protein: ASRRYRTTENNEQF
clone size: few; CDR3 length: 9; V gene: TRBV20-1; J gene: TRBJ2-7; CDR3 protein: SAIEAYEQY
clone size: .; CDR3 length: 12; V gene: TRBV5-1; J gene: TRBJ1-1; CDR3 protein: ASRWGTLNTEAF
clone size: .; CDR3 length: 11; V gene: TRBV5-1; J gene: TRBJ2-2; CDR3 protein: ASSLEYTGELF
clone size: .; CDR3 length: 14; V gene: TRBV28; J gene: TRBJ1-4; CDR3 protein: ASRGTLQGSSEKLF
clone size: .; CDR3 length: 14; V gene: TRBV7-2; J gene: TRBJ2-1; CDR3 protein: ASSLAGPRKYNEQF
clone size: .; CDR3 length: 13; V gene: TRBV4-3; J gene: TRBJ2-2; CDR3 protein: ASSRMLIGSGELF